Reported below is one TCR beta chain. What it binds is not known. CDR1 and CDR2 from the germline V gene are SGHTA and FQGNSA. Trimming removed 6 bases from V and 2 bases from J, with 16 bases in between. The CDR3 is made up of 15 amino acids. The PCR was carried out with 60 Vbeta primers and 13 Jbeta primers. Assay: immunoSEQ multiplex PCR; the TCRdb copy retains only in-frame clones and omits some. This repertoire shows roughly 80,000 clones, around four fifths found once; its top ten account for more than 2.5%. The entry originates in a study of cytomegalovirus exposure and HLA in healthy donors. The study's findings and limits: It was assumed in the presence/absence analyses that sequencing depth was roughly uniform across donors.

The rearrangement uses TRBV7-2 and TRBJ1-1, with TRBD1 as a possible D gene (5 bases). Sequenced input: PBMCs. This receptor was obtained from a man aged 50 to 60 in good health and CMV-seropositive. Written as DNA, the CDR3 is TGTGCCAGCAGGTGGCAGGGTACCATAAACACTGAAGCTTTCTTT. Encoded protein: CASRWQGTINTEAFF.